One and the same sample provided the 8 T cell receptor beta chains below, sequenced in a study of CD8+ T cells in alopecia areata. Reverse transcription of extracted RNA yielded cDNA, which provided the sequencing template. Profiled with immunoSEQ multiplex PCR; TCRdb holds only in-frame clones, not every one. The sample records about 290,000 clones, roughly 60% being singletons. The treatment denotes: oral pan-JAK inhibitor, 5-10 mg twice daily. Specimen: CD4+ T cells sorted from blood, collected at week 24, from a patient treated with tofacitinib. The receptors originated from a human donor with alopecia areata.

The chain recombines TRBV4-1 with TRBJ2-5; D remains unclear. V was trimmed by 3 bases and J by 4 bases, leaving 6 bases between them. Germline-derived CDR1 and CDR2 are MGHRA and YSYEKL. The CDR3 sequence is 12 residues long. This CDR3 is CASSHHGETQYF. CDR3 in DNA: TGCGCCAGCAGCCACCATGGAGAGACCCAGTACTTC.

The chain couples TRBV9 to TRBJ2-6, with D hard to call. With 4 bases removed from V and 0 bases from J, the gap between germline ends came to 11 bases. The CDR3 loop spans 16 amino acids. The V gene's germline CDR1 is SGDLS and CDR2 YYNGEE. CDR3 nucleotides: TGTGCCAGCAGCCAACGCGTCCTCTCTGGGGCCAACGTCCTGACTTTC. Translation: CASSQRVLSGANVLTF.

The chain recombines TRBV30 with TRBJ1-5, with 7 positions matching TRBD1. V dropped 2 bases and J dropped 0; count of bases not matched to a gene: 4. From germline, CDR1 is GTSNPN and CDR2 SVGIG (reference sequence). CDR3 size: 15 residues. CDR3 nucleotides: TGTGCCTGGAGTAGGGGACAGTATAGCAATCAGCCCCAGCATTTT. Translation gives CAWSRGQYSNQPQHF.

This sequence joins TRBV28 and TRBJ2-7, with D maybe TRBD1 (5 bases). Germline CDR1 reads MDHEN; CDR2 reads SYDVKM. CDR3 size: 11 residues. Trimming pared 8 bases from V and 7 bases from J, leaving 12 bases between. CDR3 loop: CASQQVREQYF. The CDR3 DNA reads as TGTGCCAGCCAACAGGTGCGGGAGCAGTACTTC.

V and J are TRBV19 and TRBJ2-5; D unresolved. This CDR3 comprises 13 residues. The germline gives CDR1 LNHDA, CDR2 SQIVND (reference sequence). The V end was cut by 3 bases, the J end by 3 bases, with 8 bases between. As DNA, the CDR3 is TGTGCCAGTAGTATGGGCAGAAAAGAGACCCAGTACTTC. It translates to CASSMGRKETQYF. The full variable domain, rest sourced from reference TRBV19 and TRBJ2-5, is DGGITQSPKYLFRKEGQNVTLSCEQNLNHDAMYWYRQDPGQGLRLIYYSQIVNDFQKGDIAEGYSVSREKKESFPLTVTSAQKNPTAFYLCASSMGRKETQYFGPGTRLLVL.

In DNA form, the CDR3 reads TGTGCCTGGACCCAGGGACAGTTGTACGAGCAGTACTTC. Translating gives CAWTQGQLYEQYF. V and J are TRBV30 and TRBJ2-7; 7 bases match TRBD1. CDR3 length: 13 amino acids. V lost 4 bases to trimming and J lost 4 bases; unmatched junction nucleotides: 7. The germline gives CDR1 GTSNPN, CDR2 SVGIG (reference sequence).

The CDR3 loop is CASSARGAGANVLTF. CDR3 coding DNA: TGTGCCAGCAGCGCCCGGGGGGCTGGGGCCAACGTCCTGACTTTC. V gene TRBV9 combines with J gene TRBJ2-6; 7 bases are a match to TRBD2. The germline V gene has CDR1 SGDLS and CDR2 YYNGEE. V shed 3 bases and J 2 bases; nucleotides not matched to a gene: 2. The CDR3 loop spans 15 amino acids.

A few counts support this clone. J is TRBJ2-2 and V is TRBV2; tentatively, D is TRBD1 or TRBD2 (5 bases each). The CDR3 length is 13 residues. From germline, CDR1 is SNHLY and CDR2 FYNNEI. V shed 6 bases and J shed 4 bases, with 9 bases lying between them. CDR3 amino acids: CASRQEVTGELFF. CDR3 DNA: TGTGCCAGCAGACAGGAGGTCACCGGGGAGCTGTTTTTT.